The 30 T cell receptor beta chains in this list originate from one sample, sequenced in a study of blood T cell repertoires in COVID-19. TCRdb's table, derived via immunoSEQ multiplex PCR, lists solely in-frame clones and lacks some. The data hold about 120,000 clones, with around 86% observed a single time. Material: peripheral blood. Receptor source: a woman in her 70s with acute or convalescent COVID-19.

V is TRBV24-1 and J is TRBJ2-7; TRBD1 aligns across 8 bases. CDR1 is KGHDR, CDR2 SFDVKD, per germline. The CDR3 runs 14 residues. V shed 7 bases, J shed 2 bases, and the junction held 6 bases outside the gene matches. CDR3 amino acids: CATSPRTGTYEQYF. CDR3 coding DNA: TGTGCCACCAGCCCCCGGACAGGGACCTACGAGCAGTACTTC.

The chain joins TRBV12-3 or TRBV12-4 to TRBJ1-1, with TRBD1 as a possible D gene (6 bases). The CDR3 loop spans 12 amino acids. The V end was cut by 4 bases, the J end by 6 bases, with 9 bases between. In nucleotides, the CDR3 is TGTGCCAGCAGTTGGACAGTGGCTGAAGCTTTCTTT. It translates to CASSWTVAEAFF.

The J gene is TRBJ1-6, the V gene TRBV10-3, with 7 bases that match TRBD1. J lost 5 bases, V lost 4 bases, and 5 bases had no gene match. This CDR3 has 15 amino acids. The germline V gene has CDR1 ENHRY and CDR2 SYGVKD. CDR3 region: CAISVGTVNNSPLHF. The CDR3, as DNA: TGTGCCATCAGTGTGGGGACAGTAAATAATTCACCCCTCCACTTT.

The chain recombines TRBV23-1 with TRBJ2-6, with 8 nucleotides matching TRBD1. TRBV23-1 is an ORF, with its function uncertain. The CDR3 contains 17 residues. V shed 7 bases, J shed 3 bases, and the junction held 11 bases outside the gene matches. DNA for the CDR3: TGCGCCAGCATACGAGACAGGGGTTCAGGTGGGGCCAACGTCCTGACTTTC. This encodes CASIRDRGSGGANVLTF.

This clone was found a few times. The chain is built from TRBV5-1 and TRBJ1-3; D is unclear. The CDR3 runs 15 residues. Per germline, CDR1 SGHRS and CDR2 YFSETQ. Trimming took off 0 bases at V and 2 bases at J, with 9 bases between the two ends. The CDR3 DNA reads TGCGCCAGCAGCTTGGACACAAATACTGGAAACACCATATATTTT. It yields the protein CASSLDTNTGNTIYF.

Comments on this clone: Distinct nucleotide sequences in the sample also encode this CDR3. The chain employs TRBV28 and TRBJ1-2, with 9 positions matching TRBD1. Losses at the gene ends were 6 bases for V and 5 bases for J; bases not matched to a gene: 4. CDR3 length: 13 amino acids. From germline, CDR1 is MDHEN and CDR2 SYDVKM. CDR3 in amino acids: CASSQTGGYGYTF. CDR3 nucleotide sequence: TGTGCCAGCAGCCAGACAGGGGGTTATGGCTACACCTTC.

This clone was seen just once. The chain recombines TRBV18 with TRBJ1-3, with a possible D match to TRBD1 (6 bases). V lost 3 bases and J 0 bases, leaving 9 bases between the germline ends. Germline loops: CDR1 KGHSH, CDR2 LQKENI. CDR3 length: 15 amino acids. The CDR3 loop is CASSPSRGSGNTIYF. DNA for the CDR3: TGTGCCAGCTCACCCTCCAGGGGCTCTGGAAACACCATATATTTT. Looking up the rest from reference TRBV18 and TRBJ1-3 gives the full variable domain: NAGVMQNPRHLVRRRGQEARLRCSPMKGHSHVYWYRQLPEEGLKFMVYLQKENIIDESGMPKERFSAEFPKEGPSILRIQQVVRGDSAAYFCASSPSRGSGNTIYFGEGSWLTVV.

The V and J genes are TRBV21-1 and TRBJ1-5; no check of the table's D call, TRBD1, against the DNA was made. TRBV21-1 is a listed pseudogene. This CDR3 has 16 amino acids. CDR3 DNA: TGTGCCAGCAGCAAGGGGACAGGGTATAGCAATCAGCCCCAGCATTTT. The encoded protein is CASSKGTGYSNQPQHF.

This clone was detected once. This CDR3 reads CASSLWGDRNTEAFF. CDR3 coding DNA: TGTGCCAGCAGTTTATGGGGGGACAGGAACACTGAAGCTTTCTTT. V usage is TRBV28 and J usage is TRBJ1-1, with 7 bases matching TRBD1. V lost 0 bases, J lost 1 base, and 2 bases stayed unmatched. Germline V gene sequence: CDR1 MDHEN, CDR2 SYDVKM. This CDR3 has 15 amino acids.

The chain has TRBV29-1 and TRBJ1-1; TRBD1 might be the D (6 bases). The CDR3 spans 13 residues. CDR1 is SQVTM and CDR2 is ANQGSEA in the germline V gene. V was clipped by 4 bases and J by 3 bases, with 12 bases between them. CDR3 in amino acids: CSVVGALYTEAFF. For the CDR3, the DNA is TGCAGCGTTGTGGGGGCCTTGTACACTGAAGCTTTCTTT.

The chain uses TRBV28 and TRBJ1-1; no clear D. The CDR3 covers 16 residues. Trimming took 5 bases from V and 0 from J, leaving 16 bases between them. The germline CDR1 and CDR2 sequences are MDHEN and SYDVKM. The CDR3 sequence: CASSARTSTLNTEAFF. The CDR3 nucleotides read TGTGCCAGCAGTGCAAGGACTTCAACCTTGAACACTGAAGCTTTCTTT.

The rearrangement joins TRBV12-3 or TRBV12-4 to TRBJ2-1, with D unresolved. This CDR3 spans 11 amino acids. V lost 5 bases, J lost 10 bases, and 9 bases lay in between. The chain's CDR3 is CASSPRTEQFF. In nucleotides, the CDR3 is TGTGCCAGCAGTCCTCGCACAGAGCAGTTCTTC.

The J gene is TRBJ2-1, the V gene TRBV7-3; a possible D gene is TRBD2 (6 bases). Germline CDR1 is SGHTA and CDR2 is FQGTGA. Trimming took off 4 bases at V and 0 bases at J, with 10 bases between the two ends. This CDR3 region has 15 residues. CDR3 region: CASSSAGPSYNEQFF. CDR3 DNA: TGTGCCAGCAGCTCCGCGGGGCCCTCCTACAATGAGCAGTTCTTC. Looking up the rest from reference TRBV7-3 and TRBJ2-1 gives the full variable domain: GAGVSQTPSNKVTEKGKYVELRCDPISGHTALYWYRQSLGQGPEFLIYFQGTGAADDSGLPNDRFFAVRPEGSVSTLKIQRTERGDSAVYLCASSSAGPSYNEQFFGPGTRLTVL.

The chain combines TRBV30 with TRBJ1-5; no definite D call. Germline values: CDR1 GTSNPN, CDR2 SVGIG (reference sequence). CDR3 length equals 13 residues. V shed 0 bases and J shed 5 bases, with 8 bases lying between them. CDR3 DNA: TGTGCCTGGAGTGTACGGTTGTATCAGCCCCAGCATTTT. Its translation is CAWSVRLYQPQHF. Using reference TRBV30 and TRBJ1-5 for the parts outside the CDR3, the full variable domain is SQTIHQWPATLVQPVGSPLSLECTVEGTSNPNLYWYRQAAGRGLQLLFYSVGIGQISSEVPQNLSASRPQDRQFILSSKKLLLSDSGFYLCAWSVRLYQPQHFGDGTRLSIL.

This sequence joins TRBV6-4 and TRBJ1-4, with a tentative D call TRBD1 (6 bases). With 2 bases removed from V and 10 bases from J, the gap between germline ends came to 20 bases. The CDR3 runs 16 residues. Germline CDR1 MRHNA, CDR2 SNTAGT. The CDR3, as DNA: TGTGCCAGCAGTGACCCGGTAGAGGGGGAAGAGGGAAAACTGTTTTTT. Its protein product is CASSDPVEGEEGKLFF.

V and J are TRBV18 and TRBJ1-1; D is perhaps TRBD1 (5 bases). The CDR3 has 15 residues. The V gene's germline CDR1 is KGHSH and CDR2 LQKENI. The V and J ends lost 1 base and 4 bases respectively, with 13 bases between them. In nucleotides, the CDR3 is TGTGCCAGCTCACCACAGGAGGGTGGGGCCACTGAAGCTTTCTTT. Amino acids: CASSPQEGGATEAFF.

In its sample, this clone was seen once. The V gene is TRBV3-1 (or the pseudogene TRBV3-2), the J gene TRBJ1-6, with 8 nucleotides matching TRBD1. CDR1 and CDR2 from the germline V gene are LGHDT and YNNKEL (reference sequence). The CDR3 is 15 residues long. With V trimmed by 4 bases and J by 8 bases, 7 bases remained unmatched. The CDR3 DNA follows: TGTGCCAGCAGCCTGGGGACAGGTGGGGATTCACCCCTCCACTTT. Protein: CASSLGTGGDSPLHF.

The V gene is TRBV15, the J gene TRBJ2-6, with TRBD1 as a possible D gene (6 bases). V gave up 4 bases and J gave up 3 bases, with 19 bases separating them. The length of the CDR3 is 18 residues. The germline gives CDR1 LNHNV, CDR2 YYDKDF (reference sequence). The DNA for the CDR3 is TGTGCCACCAGCACCCTAAGTCAGGGGTGGGTTGGGGCCAACGTCCTGACTTTC. Protein sequence: CATSTLSQGWVGANVLTF.

Written as DNA, the CDR3 is TGCAGTGCTAGTACTAGCGAGGGGGGGCTCAAGACTTGGGAGACCCAGTACTTC. This codes for CSASTSEGGLKTWETQYF. The V gene is TRBV20-1, the J gene TRBJ2-5; D is perhaps TRBD2 (7 bases). Trimming stripped 3 bases from V and 5 bases from J, with 28 bases between. The germline gives CDR1 DFQATT, CDR2 SNEGSKA (reference sequence). This CDR3 is 18 amino acids long.

The chain employs TRBV6-6 and TRBJ1-1; D is uncertain. This CDR3 has 12 residues. With 4 bases removed from V and 3 bases from J, the gap between germline ends came to 6 bases. Germline CDR1 MNHNY, CDR2 SVGAGI (reference sequence). CDR3 in DNA: TGTGCCAGCAGTTCACAGTACACTGAAGCTTTCTTT. Translation gives CASSSQYTEAFF.

This chain uses TRBV6-6 with TRBJ1-2; TRBD1 aligns across 7 bases. Germline assignment: CDR1 MNHNY and CDR2 SVGAGI (reference sequence). Trimming took 11 bases from V and 0 from J; bases not matched to a gene: 3. The CDR3 is 12 amino acids. Here the CDR3 DNA reads TGTGCCTCCGGGACAGCTAACTATGGCTACACCTTC. Translated, it gives CASGTANYGYTF.

The sample holds a few counts of this clone. The rearrangement uses TRBV3-1 (or the pseudogene TRBV3-2) and TRBJ1-2; 10 nucleotides match TRBD1. With 1 base clipped from V and 4 bases from J, the junction kept 6 bases outside the gene matches. This CDR3 contains 16 residues. The germline CDR1 and CDR2 sequences are LGHDT and YNNKEL (reference sequence). DNA for the CDR3: TGTGCCAGCAGCCAAGGATCGACAGGGGGCTCCTATGGCTACACCTTC. Translated: CASSQGSTGGSYGYTF.

Comments on this clone: This same CDR3 is encoded by further DNA sequences in the sample. V is TRBV28 and J is TRBJ1-4; D is unclear. Trimming stripped 2 bases from V and 3 bases from J, with 7 bases between. The CDR3 sequence is 14 residues long. Germline loops: CDR1 MDHEN, CDR2 SYDVKM. CDR3 sequence (DNA): TGTGCCAGCAGTTTAGGGCAGTCTAATGAAAAACTGTTTTTT. Amino acids: CASSLGQSNEKLFF.

The rearrangement links TRBV7-8 to TRBJ1-5; tentatively, D is TRBD1 (5 bases). The V end lost 5 bases, the J end lost 0 bases, and 17 bases lay between the germline ends. The CDR3 totals 17 residues. Germline lookup yields CDR1 SGHVS and CDR2 FQNEAQ. CDR3 loop: CASSQTRQPYSNQPQHF. CDR3 coding DNA: TGTGCCAGCAGCCAAACAAGACAGCCTTATAGCAATCAGCCCCAGCATTTT.

This chain links TRBV29-1 with TRBJ1-4; 11 bases align to TRBD1. The germline CDR1 and CDR2 sequences are SQVTM and ANQGSEA. V trimming: 2 bases; J trimming: 6 bases; junction bases outside the gene matches: 2. The CDR3 runs 14 residues. CDR3 sequence reads: CSVERGQGDEKLFF. DNA of the CDR3: TGCAGCGTTGAAAGGGGACAGGGGGATGAAAAACTGTTTTTT.

The chain carries TRBV4-1 and TRBJ1-4; TRBD1 aligns across 8 bases. CDR3 length equals 16 residues. V shed 0 bases, J shed 7 bases, and the junction held 7 bases outside the gene matches. CDR1 and CDR2 from the germline V gene are MGHRA and YSYEKL. CDR3 DNA: TGCGCCAGCAGCCAAGATGCCGGGACAGGTGGTGAAAAACTGTTTTTT. Protein product: CASSQDAGTGGEKLFF.

This chain connects TRBV6-5 to TRBJ2-7, with 10 bases matching TRBD1. The CDR3 is made up of 14 amino acids. The ends lost 10 bases at V and 3 bases at J; junction bases unmatched: 9. CDR1 is MNHEY and CDR2 is SVGAGI in the germline V gene. As DNA, the CDR3 is TGTGCCACCCGTCTGGGACAGGGGTTCTACGAGCAGTACTTC. Encoded protein: CATRLGQGFYEQYF.

The rearrangement uses TRBV19 and TRBJ2-7, with 7 bases lining up with TRBD1. Trimming cost V 5 bases and J 3 bases; bases outside gene matches: 4. Germline V gene data show CDR1 as LNHDA and CDR2 as SQIVND (reference sequence). The CDR3 totals 13 residues. CDR3: CASSSRQGYEQYF. The CDR3 DNA reads TGTGCCAGTAGTTCGAGACAGGGCTACGAGCAGTACTTC.

The chain carries TRBV7-2 and TRBJ2-3, with 11 bases matching TRBD2. Germline CDR1 reads SGHTA; CDR2 reads FQGNSA. The trim removed 4 bases at V and 6 bases at J, leaving 12 bases unmatched. CDR3 length: 17 residues. CDR3 bases: TGTGCCAGCAGCTCCGACATACTAGCGGGGGCAGGGGATACGCAGTATTTT. Its protein product is CASSSDILAGAGDTQYF.

This clone appeared once. The chain employs TRBV28 and TRBJ2-7, with D perhaps TRBD2 (7 bases). V was trimmed by 2 bases and J by 3 bases, leaving 17 bases between them. This CDR3 spans 16 amino acids. CDR1 and CDR2 from the germline V gene are MDHEN and SYDVKM. CDR3 residues: CASSLGSTGRVYEQYF. The CDR3 DNA reads TGTGCCAGCAGTTTAGGAAGCACAGGGAGGGTCTACGAGCAGTACTTC.